Presented here are 28 T cell receptor beta chains from one specimen sequenced in a study of PD-1 blockade in mismatch repair-deficient tumors (TCRdb year 2017). Library construction relied on the immunoSEQ multiplex PCR assay. TCRdb limited this immuneACCESS table to in-frame rearrangements with V and J called. A share of clones is missing; checked studies link under half to unresolved V genes, and the rest is unexplained. For this sample there are about 120,000 clones; around 86% appear just once. Around an eighth of the sample is in the top ten clones. The sequences come from peripheral blood, collected 44 weeks after starting pembrolizumab. The receptors here all came from an adult with mismatch repair-deficient cancer.

The chain joins TRBV15 to TRBJ2-3; 7 nucleotides agree with TRBD2. The trim removed 6 bases at V and 5 bases at J, leaving 17 bases unmatched. In germline, CDR1 is LNHNV, CDR2 YYDKDF (reference sequence). The CDR3 spans 17 residues. CDR3 coding DNA: TGTGCCACCAGGGACCCTGCTAGCGGCAGGGTAGAAGATACGCAGTATTTT. As protein: CATRDPASGRVEDTQYF.

This rearrangement joins TRBV4-3 to TRBJ1-2; 9 bases align to TRBD1. Germline-derived CDR1 and CDR2 are LGHNA and YSLEER. The CDR3 length is 15 residues. V was clipped by 2 bases and J by 3 bases; unmatched bases: 4. The CDR3 nucleotides read TGCGCCAGCAGCCAAACAGGGGGCGCGGACTATGGCTACACCTTC. Its protein is CASSQTGGADYGYTF.

V and J are TRBV5-4 and TRBJ2-5, with D perhaps TRBD2 (5 bases). Per the germline V gene, CDR1 is SGHNT and CDR2 is YYREEE (reference sequence). This CDR3 is built from 13 residues. Trimming pared 3 bases from V and 4 bases from J, leaving 10 bases between. CDR3 bases: TGTGCCAGCAGCTCTGGCGGGTCAGAGACCCAGTACTTC. Translated, it gives CASSSGGSETQYF.

The chain has TRBV7-9 and TRBJ2-1, with D perhaps TRBD2 (6 bases). CDR1 SEHNR and CDR2 FQNEAQ come from the germline V gene (reference sequence). Trimming stripped 5 bases from V and 3 bases from J, with 14 bases between. The CDR3 has 15 amino acids. The CDR3 DNA follows: TGTGCCAGCAGCCCTTCGACTAGAATCTACAATGAGCAGTTCTTC. Protein sequence: CASSPSTRIYNEQFF.

The rearrangement joins TRBV7-8 to TRBJ2-7, with no clear D. V lost 0 bases to trimming and J lost 9 bases, with 15 bases between them. The CDR3 has 14 residues. Germline CDR1 SGHVS, CDR2 FQNEAQ. DNA of the CDR3: TGTGCCAGCAGCTTAGCGGGGTTTGCCTGGGGGCAGTACTTC. This gives the protein CASSLAGFAWGQYF.

This chain links TRBV21-1 with TRBJ2-7; the tabulated D call, TRBD1, remains unverified against the DNA. TRBV21-1 is listed as a pseudogene. The CDR3 consists of 17 residues. The CDR3 DNA sequence: TGTGCCAGCAGCAAATTAGGGGGCCCGAAGGACCCCTACGAGCAGTACTTC. It is translated as CASSKLGGPKDPYEQYF.

The chain combines TRBV7-6 with TRBJ2-1, with D possibly being TRBD2 (6 bases). Germline CDR1 is SGHVS and CDR2 is FNYEAQ. The CDR3 consists of 17 residues. The V end lost 1 base, the J end lost 2 bases, and 15 bases lay between the germline ends. The CDR3 DNA reads TGTGCCAGCAGCTTAGTATATAGTGCGGGACCCTACAATGAGCAGTTCTTC. Protein product: CASSLVYSAGPYNEQFF.

V usage is TRBV4-2 and J usage is TRBJ1-4; D unclear. V shed 0 bases and J shed 2 bases, with 10 bases lying between them. CDR3 length: 16 amino acids. Germline CDR1 is LGHNA and CDR2 is YNFKEQ. In DNA form, the CDR3 reads TGTGCCAGCAGCCAAGAACACTGGGCGACTAATGAAAAACTGTTTTTT. Residues: CASSQEHWATNEKLFF.

This sequence joins TRBV9 and TRBJ2-3; D gene uncertain. This CDR3 is built from 15 residues. The ends were cut back, 0 bases at V and 1 base at J, with 9 bases in the middle. Germline V gives CDR1 SGDLS, CDR2 YYNGEE. For the CDR3, the DNA is TGTGCCAGCAGCGTAGATCCATCTCGCACAGATACGCAGTATTTT. Translated, it gives CASSVDPSRTDTQYF.

The genes are TRBV10-3 and TRBJ2-1; TRBD2 matches 10 bases. Germline CDR1 reads ENHRY; CDR2 reads SYGVKD. This CDR3 spans 16 amino acids. V was pared by 3 bases and J by 7 bases, with 9 bases of the junction left unmatched. The CDR3 nucleotides read TGTGCCATCAGTGATTCTAGCGGGAGCGGGTGGAATGAGCAGTTCTTC. Protein product: CAISDSSGSGWNEQFF.

This sequence joins TRBV10-3 and TRBJ1-4; no firm D call. There are 12 residues in the CDR3. Trimming removed 4 bases from V and 10 bases from J, with 10 bases in between. Germline CDR1 and CDR2: ENHRY and SYGVKD. The CDR3 nucleotides read TGTGCCATCAGTGGAGTGGGCAGAAAACTGTTTTTT. This encodes CAISGVGRKLFF.

The CDR3 loop reads CASTNGQGAEAFF. The CDR3 DNA reads as TGTGCCAGCACAAACGGACAGGGGGCGGAAGCTTTCTTT. The chain couples TRBV6-5 to TRBJ1-1; 11 nucleotides align to TRBD1. CDR3 size: 13 residues. With 7 bases clipped from V and 8 bases from J, the junction kept 6 bases outside the gene matches. Germline CDR1 reads MNHEY; CDR2 reads SVGAGI.

The gene calls are TRBV2 and TRBJ1-5, with 9 bases identical to TRBD1. V lost 5 bases, J lost 2 bases, and 1 base stayed unmatched. Germline-derived CDR1 and CDR2 are SNHLY and FYNNEI. The CDR3 extends over 14 amino acids. CDR3 sequence reads: CASSRTGGNQPQHF. The CDR3, as DNA: TGTGCCAGCAGTCGGACAGGGGGCAATCAGCCCCAGCATTTT.

The chain uses TRBV28 and TRBJ1-5; D might be TRBD1 (5 bases). This CDR3 spans 16 amino acids. The germline V gene encodes CDR1 MDHEN and CDR2 SYDVKM. Trimming removed 2 bases at V and 4 bases at J, with 15 bases between. This chain's CDR3 is CASSLGLTQGNQPQHF. The CDR3 bases are TGTGCCAGCAGTTTAGGCTTGACCCAGGGTAATCAGCCCCAGCATTTT.

The genes are TRBV4-1 and TRBJ1-2; 10 bases map to TRBD1. Germline CDR1 MGHRA, CDR2 YSYEKL. CDR3 length equals 15 residues. The ends lost 2 bases at V and 6 bases at J; junction bases unmatched: 6. CDR3 region: CASSQSGTGDHGYTF. Here the CDR3 DNA reads TGCGCCAGCAGCCAAAGCGGGACAGGGGATCATGGCTACACCTTC.

V and J are TRBV19 and TRBJ1-5; 7 bases are a match to TRBD1. The CDR3 is made up of 15 amino acids. CDR1 and CDR2 (germline): LNHDA, SQIVND (reference sequence). V shed 5 bases and J 0 bases; nucleotides not matched to a gene: 4. The CDR3 nucleotides are TGTGCCAGTAGTGCCGACAGGGTTAGCAATCAGCCCCAGCATTTT. Encoded protein: CASSADRVSNQPQHF.

The chain employs TRBV7-6 and TRBJ2-7; D not resolved. V lost 5 bases and J 0 bases, leaving 8 bases between the germline ends. Germline V CDR1 and CDR2: SGHVS, FNYEAQ. The CDR3 has 13 amino acids. For the CDR3, the DNA is TGTGCCAGCAGCCGTATAGACTCCTACGAGCAGTACTTC. This sequence encodes CASSRIDSYEQYF.

The chain employs TRBV6-5 and TRBJ1-2, with 7 bases that match TRBD1. Germline V gene data show CDR1 as MNHEY and CDR2 as SVGAGI. Trimming removed 2 bases from V and 5 bases from J; junction bases left unmatched: 8. CDR3 length: 15 amino acids. The CDR3 region has the DNA TGTGCCAGCAGTTACCGACAGGGAGAATGGTATGGCTACACCTTC. Encoded protein: CASSYRQGEWYGYTF.

The chain recombines TRBV11-2 with TRBJ2-3; 11 positions match TRBD2. From germline, CDR1 is SGHAT and CDR2 FQNNGV. J gave up 2 bases and V 1 base, and 8 bases lay outside the gene matches. The CDR3 sequence is 18 residues long. The CDR3: CASSLGVAGGSITDTQYF. The CDR3 DNA follows: TGTGCCAGCAGCTTAGGGGTAGCGGGAGGGTCAATCACAGATACGCAGTATTTT.

V usage is TRBV27 and J usage is TRBJ1-5; unclear D gene. Per the germline V gene, CDR1 is MNHEY and CDR2 is SMNVEV (reference sequence). V lost 3 bases and J 6 bases, leaving 9 bases between the germline ends. There are 13 residues in the CDR3. The CDR3 protein is CASSLGAGQPQHF. The DNA for the CDR3 is TGTGCCAGCAGTTTGGGAGCAGGTCAGCCCCAGCATTTT.

CDR3 residues: CSSIVGNTIYF. For the CDR3, the DNA is TGCAGCTCAATTGTGGGAAACACCATATATTTT. The chain combines TRBV29-1 with TRBJ1-3; the D is unclear. CDR3 size: 11 residues. V was shortened by 8 bases and J by 4 bases, with 9 bases between the two germline ends. Per germline, CDR1 SQVTM and CDR2 ANQGSEA.

V usage is TRBV7-9 and J usage is TRBJ2-3, with 9 bases that match TRBD2. The CDR3 has 16 residues. Germline CDR1 and CDR2: SEHNR and FQNEAQ (reference sequence). V was clipped by 5 bases and J by 6 bases; unmatched bases: 12. The CDR3 nucleotides read TGTGCCAGCAGCCCTGTTGGTAGCGGGAGTGGGGATACGCAGTATTTT. Protein product: CASSPVGSGSGDTQYF.

The chain employs TRBV29-1 and TRBJ2-5; 7 bases fit TRBD1. J was trimmed by 5 bases and V by 2 bases; bases with no gene match: 8. This CDR3 has 14 amino acids. The germline CDR1 and CDR2 sequences are SQVTM and ANQGSEA. The DNA of the CDR3 is TGCAGCGTTGAAAGAACAGGGGCTGGGGAGACCCAGTACTTC. This gives the protein CSVERTGAGETQYF.

V usage is TRBV4-3 and J usage is TRBJ2-3; 7 nucleotides match TRBD1. The junction had 3 bases not matched to a gene; V was cut back by 2 bases and J by 4 bases. This CDR3 has 14 residues. Germline CDR1 is LGHNA and CDR2 is YSLEER. The CDR3, as DNA: TGCGCCAGCAGCCAAAGAAGGGGGCCAGATACGCAGTATTTT. It yields the protein CASSQRRGPDTQYF.

The chain carries TRBV29-1 and TRBJ2-3, with TRBD2 matching over 8 bases. The CDR3 loop spans 14 amino acids. V shed 7 bases and J 2 bases; nucleotides not matched to a gene: 8. CDR1 SQVTM and CDR2 ANQGSEA come from the germline V gene. The CDR3 DNA reads TGCAGCGCCCCAGGACTAGCCAACACAGATACGCAGTATTTT. This gives the protein CSAPGLANTDTQYF.

The V and J genes are TRBV10-2 and TRBJ1-5; D is uncertain. The CDR3 runs to 15 residues. Trimming stripped 0 bases from V and 0 bases from J, with 6 bases between. Germline loops: CDR1 WSHSY, CDR2 SAAADI. In DNA, the CDR3 is TGCGCCAGCAGTGAGTCGGCAAATAGCAATCAGCCCCAGCATTTT. This sequence encodes CASSESANSNQPQHF.

There are a few counts of this clone. This chain uses TRBV15 with TRBJ1-5, with D possibly being TRBD1 (6 bases). V was trimmed by 1 base and J by 2 bases, leaving 9 bases between them. Germline V CDR1 and CDR2: LNHNV, YYDKDF (reference sequence). CDR3 length: 15 residues. The CDR3 DNA follows: TGTGCCACCAGCAGAGCAGGGGATGGCAATCAGCCCCAGCATTTT. Its translation is CATSRAGDGNQPQHF.

This chain uses TRBV7-2 with TRBJ2-3; 9 nucleotides align to TRBD1. The length of the CDR3 is 15 residues. Trimming took 6 bases from V and 2 from J; bases not matched to a gene: 6. Germline CDR1 SGHTA, CDR2 FQGNSA. The CDR3 nucleotides read TGTGCCAGCAGTGCGACAGGGGGGGCCACAGATACGCAGTATTTT. Protein: CASSATGGATDTQYF.